The clone carrying this T cell receptor beta chain was detected a few times. The second PCR ran about 6 to 11 cycles with a sample-barcoded 5' primer and J-beta primers. With 12 random nucleotides, a template-switch adaptor tagged each individual cDNA molecule. There were at least 2.5 million CDR3-containing paired-end reads obtained from each sample. Via MiXCR, TCRdb re-called the 5' RACE reads, giving one row per CDR3 protein. The sample holds approximately 1,000,000 distinct CDR3 sequences; roughly two fifths are singletons and the top ten take about an eighth. The record originates from a study of blood T cells in healthy people across ages. Germline V gene sequence: CDR1 DFQATT, CDR2 SNEGSKA (reference sequence). The CDR3 runs 15 residues. V gave up 0 bases and J gave up 6 bases, with 15 bases separating them. Donors were healthy Caucasian individuals from Russia aged roughly 6 to 95. Every participating donor contributed about 10 milliliters of peripheral blood through a draw.

This chain connects TRBV20-1 to TRBJ2-1, with D possibly being TRBD2 (7 bases). The sequencing input was blood. This TCR derives from a young man in good health. CDR3 region: CSAREIRGAGNEQFF. The CDR3 coding sequence is TGCAGTGCTAGAGAAATACGGGGGGCAGGCAATGAGCAGTTCTTC.